This is a list of T cell receptor beta chains from one sample in a study of shared clonotypes between healthy human individuals. Measured with immunoSEQ multiplex PCR; TCRdb has only the in-frame clones, and not every one. The sample holds about 1.5 million clones, 95% to 99% seen once. Sequencing input: naive CD4+ T cells sorted from blood. These receptors were obtained from a man aged 30 to 45 in good health. The CDR3 runs from the conserved cysteine through the conserved F or W.

TRBV6-5,TRBJ1-1,15,CASSYLGLSDTEAFF
TRBV7-2,TRBJ2-2,14,CASRRTGGSGELFF
TRBV7-8,TRBJ1-5,17,CASSPSYRENSNQPQHF
TRBV7-9,TRBJ1-4,12,CASSLGYEKLFF
TRBV15,TRBJ2-2,15,CATGRPGVNTGELFF
TRBV5-5,TRBJ2-7,15,CASGFRTGSNYEQYF
TRBV18,TRBJ2-4,19,CASSLLPVQREGPVNIQYF
TRBV30,TRBJ2-3,15,CAWNQAGTAGDTQYF
TRBV7-2,TRBJ1-2,14,CASSLAKGRGGYTF
TRBV5-1,TRBJ2-1,16,CASSLFQPRFNNEQFF
TRBV4-3,TRBJ2-3,14,CASSQDRGRDTQYF
TRBV28,TRBJ1-5,13,CASSLVGTQPQHF
TRBV5-1,TRBJ2-4,11,CASSLDDIQYF
TRBV28,TRBJ2-5,11,CASSPQGSQYF
TRBV6-1,TRBJ2-7,13,CASSGVSNYEQYF
TRBV28,TRBJ2-1,12,CASKSTYNEQFF
TRBV2,TRBJ2-5,14,CASGVGTYQETQYF
TRBV11-2,TRBJ1-1,13,CASRNQLYREAFF
TRBV5-5,TRBJ2-3,16,CASSKGGTSGTDTQYF
TRBV7-3,TRBJ2-2,12,CASSVGPGELFF
TRBV6-5,TRBJ2-2,16,CASSYSTGSVVGELFF
TRBV5-1,TRBJ2-1,17,CASSLAVADLSYNEQFF
TRBV7-2,TRBJ2-7,16,CASSLAVGSSSYEQYF
TRBV5-8,TRBJ2-1,17,CASSTGKTGLRNHEQFF
TRBV4-3,TRBJ1-5,13,CASSQEIDQPQHF
TRBV9,TRBJ1-1,15,CASSVTGEMNTEAFF
TRBV10-1,TRBJ2-3,14,CASSDSTNTDTQYF
TRBV11-2,TRBJ2-2,15,CASSTGGSWPGELFF
TRBV5-1,TRBJ1-4,14,CASGRGTGVEKLFF
TRBV15,TRBJ1-5,15,CATSRVGYSNQPQHF
TRBV5-1,TRBJ2-5,12,CASSVEGETQYF
TRBV6-1,TRBJ1-2,13,CASSESPGDGYTF
TRBV7-7,TRBJ2-2,16,CASSSFTSGSTGELFF
TRBV19,TRBJ2-2,16,CASSIGQGFNTGELFF
TRBV15,TRBJ2-3,16,CATSRDHSGSPDTQYF
TRBV15,TRBJ1-2,14,CATSSSGGLIGYTF
TRBV9,TRBJ2-3,17,CASSSSARGEGTDTQYF
TRBV28,TRBJ2-2,15,CASSRGHLNTGELFF
TRBV29-1,TRBJ1-1,13,CSVLGGDHTEAFF
TRBV18,TRBJ1-1,13,CASLIKVNTEAFF
TRBV18,TRBJ2-3,15,CASSPSGPSTDTQYF
TRBV6-6,TRBJ1-2,14,CASSYSGLVYGYTF
TRBV15,TRBJ2-7,13,CATSRVRGDEQYF